These 3 T cell receptor beta chains were sequenced from one sample in a study of T cell responses to AZD1222 COVID-19 vaccine. Clones were sequenced by immunoSEQ multiplex PCR, and TCRdb holds only the in-frame ones, with some missing. The sample has around 150,000 clones, around 88% seen once. The sample was peripheral blood, taken on day 0 of AZD1222 vaccination. Receptors originate from an adult in good health.

This clone was picked up a small number of times. The chain links TRBV24-1 to TRBJ2-1; 9 bases are a match to TRBD1. CDR3 length: 17 amino acids. With V trimmed by 6 bases and J by 2 bases, 10 bases remained unmatched. CDR1 and CDR2 (germline): KGHDR, SFDVKD. The DNA for the CDR3 is TGTGCCACCAGTCCTACTGGGGACAGGGTTCCCTACAATGAGCAGTTCTTC. It is translated as CATSPTGDRVPYNEQFF.

J is TRBJ1-1 and V is TRBV19; possible D gene TRBD1, 6 bases. CDR3 length: 14 residues. In germline, CDR1 is LNHDA, CDR2 SQIVND (reference sequence). V lost 1 base and J lost 4, with 10 bases in between. CDR3 sequence: CASSIAAGATEAFF. CDR3 in DNA: TGTGCCAGTAGTATAGCTGCAGGGGCCACTGAAGCTTTCTTT.

The chain combines TRBV27 with TRBJ1-5; unclear D gene. In germline, CDR1 is MNHEY, CDR2 SMNVEV (reference sequence). This CDR3 has 16 amino acids. V lost 3 bases, J lost 4 bases, and 16 bases lay in between. The CDR3 region is CASSFRRGVSNQPQHF. As DNA, the CDR3 is TGTGCCAGCAGTTTCCGTCGTGGCGTGTCGAATCAGCCCCAGCATTTT.